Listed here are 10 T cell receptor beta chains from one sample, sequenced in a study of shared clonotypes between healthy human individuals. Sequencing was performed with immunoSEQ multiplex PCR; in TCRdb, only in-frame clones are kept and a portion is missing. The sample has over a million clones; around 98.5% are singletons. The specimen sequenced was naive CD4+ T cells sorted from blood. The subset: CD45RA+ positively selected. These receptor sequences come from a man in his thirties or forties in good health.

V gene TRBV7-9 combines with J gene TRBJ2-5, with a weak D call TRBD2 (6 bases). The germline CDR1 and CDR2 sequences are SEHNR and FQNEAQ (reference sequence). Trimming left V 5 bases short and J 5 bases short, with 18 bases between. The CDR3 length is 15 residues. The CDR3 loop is CASSMGTSYGETQYF. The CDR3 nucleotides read TGTGCCAGCAGCATGGGGACTTCCTACGGGGAGACCCAGTACTTC. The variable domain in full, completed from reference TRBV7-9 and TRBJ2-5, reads DTGVSQNPRHKITKRGQNVTFRCDPISEHNRLYWYRQTLGQGPEFLTYFQNEAQLEKSRLLSDRFSAERPKGSFSTLEIQRTEQGDSAMYLCASSMGTSYGETQYFGPGTRLLVL.

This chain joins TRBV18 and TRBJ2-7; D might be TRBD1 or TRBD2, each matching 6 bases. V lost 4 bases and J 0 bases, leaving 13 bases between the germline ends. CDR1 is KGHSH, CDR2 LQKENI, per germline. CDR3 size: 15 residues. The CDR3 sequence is CASSRGGTSSYEQYF. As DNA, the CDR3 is TGTGCCAGCTCACGAGGGGGGACGAGCTCCTACGAGCAGTACTTC.

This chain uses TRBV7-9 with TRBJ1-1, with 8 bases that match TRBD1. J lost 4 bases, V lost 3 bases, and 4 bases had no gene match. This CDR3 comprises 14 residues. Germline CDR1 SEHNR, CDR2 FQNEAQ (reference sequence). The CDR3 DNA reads TGTGCCAGCAGCTTGACAGGGGCACTCACTGAAGCTTTCTTT. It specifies CASSLTGALTEAFF.

For the CDR3, the DNA is TGTGCCAGCAACCGGGACAGGGGGCAGAATGAGCAGTTCTTC. Amino acids: CASNRDRGQNEQFF. The genes are TRBV9 and TRBJ2-1, with 12 bases identical to TRBD1. The CDR3 contains 14 residues. The V gene end was trimmed by 6 bases and the J gene end by 7 bases; junction bases not matched to a gene: 5. CDR1 is SGDLS and CDR2 is YYNGEE in the germline V gene.

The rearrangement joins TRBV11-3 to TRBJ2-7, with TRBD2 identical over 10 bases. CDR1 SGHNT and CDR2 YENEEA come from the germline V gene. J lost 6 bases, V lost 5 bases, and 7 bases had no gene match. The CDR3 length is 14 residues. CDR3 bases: TGTGCCAGCAGCCCCGTAGCGGGAGGCGGCGAGCAGTACTTC. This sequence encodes CASSPVAGGGEQYF.

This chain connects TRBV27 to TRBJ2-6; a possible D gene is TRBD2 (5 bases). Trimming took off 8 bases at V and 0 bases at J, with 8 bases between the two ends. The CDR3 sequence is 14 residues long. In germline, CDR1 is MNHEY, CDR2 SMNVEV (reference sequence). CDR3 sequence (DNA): TGTGCCAGCGAGCGGACCTCTGGGGCCAACGTCCTGACTTTC. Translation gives CASERTSGANVLTF. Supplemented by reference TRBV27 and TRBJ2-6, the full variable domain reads EAQVTQNPRYLITVTGKKLTVTCSQNMNHEYMSWYRQDPGLGLRQIYYSMNVEVTDKGDVPEGYKVSRKEKRNFPLILESPSPNQTSLYFCASERTSGANVLTFGAGSRLTVL.

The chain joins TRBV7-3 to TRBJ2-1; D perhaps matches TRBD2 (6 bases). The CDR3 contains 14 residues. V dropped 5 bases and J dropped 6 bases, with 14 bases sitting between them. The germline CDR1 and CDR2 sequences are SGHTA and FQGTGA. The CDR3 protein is CASSPPGRSNEQFF. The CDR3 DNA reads TGTGCCAGCAGCCCCCCGGGGAGGTCCAATGAGCAGTTCTTC.

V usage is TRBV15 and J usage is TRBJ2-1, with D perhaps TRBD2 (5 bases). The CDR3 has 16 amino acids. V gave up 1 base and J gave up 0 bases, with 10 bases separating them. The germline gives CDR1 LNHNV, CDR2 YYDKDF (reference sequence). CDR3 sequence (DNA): TGTGCCACCAGCAGAGTCAGCGGCAGCTCCTACAATGAGCAGTTCTTC. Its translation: CATSRVSGSSYNEQFF. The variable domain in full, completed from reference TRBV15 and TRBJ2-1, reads DAMVIQNPRYQVTQFGKPVTLSCSQTLNHNVMYWYQQKSSQAPKLLFHYYDKDFNNEADTPDNFQSRRPNTSFCFLDIRSPGLGDTAMYLCATSRVSGSSYNEQFFGPGTRLTVL.

CDR3 region: CASSVAGASNTGELFF. In DNA, the CDR3 is TGTGCCAGCAGCGTAGCAGGGGCCTCGAACACCGGGGAGCTGTTTTTT. V usage is TRBV9 and J usage is TRBJ2-2; D may be TRBD1 (6 bases). Looked up from germline, CDR1 is SGDLS and CDR2 is YYNGEE. V lost 0 bases and J lost 0, with 9 bases in between. The CDR3 is 16 residues long.

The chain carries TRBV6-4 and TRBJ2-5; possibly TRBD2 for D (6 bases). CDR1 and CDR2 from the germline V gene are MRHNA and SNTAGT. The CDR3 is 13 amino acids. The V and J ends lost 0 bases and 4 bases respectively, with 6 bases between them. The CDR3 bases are TGTGCCAGCAGTGACTCTAGCGGAGAGACCCAGTACTTC. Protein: CASSDSSGETQYF.